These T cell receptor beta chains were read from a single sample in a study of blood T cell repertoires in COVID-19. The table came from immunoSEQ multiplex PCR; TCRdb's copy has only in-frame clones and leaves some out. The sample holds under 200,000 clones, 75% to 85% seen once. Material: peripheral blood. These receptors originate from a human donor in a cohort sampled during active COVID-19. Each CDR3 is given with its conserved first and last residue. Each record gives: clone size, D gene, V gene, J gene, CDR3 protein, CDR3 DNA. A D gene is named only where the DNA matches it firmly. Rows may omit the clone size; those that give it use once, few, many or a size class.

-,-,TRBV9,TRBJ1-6,CARKVKGQANSPLHF,TGTGCCAGGAAGGTTAAGGGGCAGGCTAATTCACCCCTCCACTTT
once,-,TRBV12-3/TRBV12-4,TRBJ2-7,CASSLTGYEQYF,TGTGCCAGCAGTTTAACAGGGTACGAGCAGTACTTC
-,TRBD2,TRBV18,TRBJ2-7,CASSPGLAGGEQYF,TGTGCCAGCTCACCAGGACTAGCGGGAGGCGAGCAGTACTTC
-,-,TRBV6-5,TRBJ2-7,CASSYSRDNEQYF,TGTGCCAGCAGTTACTCGAGGGATAACGAGCAGTACTTC
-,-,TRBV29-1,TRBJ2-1,CSGIYDEQFF,TGCAGCGGTATCTACGATGAGCAGTTCTTC
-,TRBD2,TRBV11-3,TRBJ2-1,CASSRVAGGYNEQFF,TGTGCCAGCAGTAGAGTAGCGGGAGGCTACAATGAGCAGTTCTTC
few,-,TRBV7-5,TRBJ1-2,CARSLALGQGYGYTF,TGTGCCAGAAGCTTAGCGCTGGGACAGGGCTATGGCTACACCTTC
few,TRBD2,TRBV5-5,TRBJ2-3,CASSLSGGTDTQYF,TGTGCCAGCAGCTTGAGCGGGGGCACAGATACGCAGTATTTT
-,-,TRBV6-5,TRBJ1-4,CASSQSFGEKLFF,TGTGCCAGCAGTCAGTCTTTTGGTGAAAAACTGTTTTTT
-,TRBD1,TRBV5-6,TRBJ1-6,CASSFNGAGGNSPLHF,TGTGCCAGCAGCTTTAACGGGGCAGGGGGTAATTCACCCCTCCACTTT
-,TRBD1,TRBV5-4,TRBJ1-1,CASSQLQGGGTEAFF,TGTGCCAGCAGCCAACTACAGGGGGGTGGCACTGAAGCTTTCTTT
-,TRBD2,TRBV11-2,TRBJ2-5,CASSLPGGRETQYF,TGTGCCAGCAGCTTGCCCGGGGGGAGAGAGACCCAGTACTTC
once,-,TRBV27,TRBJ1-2,CASSPISPTLGLGYGYTF,TGTGCCAGCAGTCCCATATCCCCCACCCTGGGACTAGGTTATGGCTACACCTTC
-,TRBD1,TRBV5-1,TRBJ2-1,CASELRDSPNNEQFF,TGCGCCAGCGAGTTGAGGGACAGCCCAAACAATGAGCAGTTCTTC
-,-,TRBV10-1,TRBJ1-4,CASSDDSLGEKLFF,TGCGCCAGCAGTGACGACAGCCTGGGGGAAAAACTGTTTTTT
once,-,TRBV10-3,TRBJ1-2,CAISESPGGSGGYTF,TGTGCCATCAGTGAGTCACCGGGGGGCAGCGGGGGCTACACCTTC
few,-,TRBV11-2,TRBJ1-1,CASSSLQGLTEAFF,TGTGCCAGCAGCTCCCTGCAGGGGCTCACTGAAGCTTTCTTT
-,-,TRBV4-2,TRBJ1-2,CASSQEWTLPGYGYTF,TGTGCCAGCAGCCAAGAATGGACACTACCCGGCTATGGCTACACCTTC
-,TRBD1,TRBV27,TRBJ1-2,CASSLGVDRVGGYTF,TGTGCCAGCAGTTTAGGGGTGGACAGGGTTGGGGGCTACACCTTC
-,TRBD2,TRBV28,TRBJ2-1,CASSPLAGGGNEQFF,TGTGCCAGCAGTCCCCTAGCGGGGGGAGGCAATGAGCAGTTCTTC
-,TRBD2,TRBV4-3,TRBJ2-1,CASSQEGQREAGSSYNEQFF,TGCGCCAGCAGCCAAGAGGGACAGCGGGAGGCTGGGAGCTCCTACAATGAGCAGTTCTTC
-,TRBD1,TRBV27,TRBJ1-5,CASSRQGTIHGNQPQHF,TGTGCCAGCAGCCGACAGGGGACCATTCACGGCAATCAGCCCCAGCATTTT
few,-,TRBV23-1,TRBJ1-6,CASSRGGRKNSSYNSPLHF,TGCGCCAGCAGTCGGGGGGGCAGGAAAAACTCCTCCTATAATTCACCCCTCCACTTT
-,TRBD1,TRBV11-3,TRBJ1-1,CASSITGGGTEAFF,TGTGCCAGCAGCATTACAGGGGGTGGCACTGAAGCTTTCTTT
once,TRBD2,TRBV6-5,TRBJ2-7,CASSYSGSGASYEQYF,TGTGCCAGCAGTTACTCAGGTAGCGGGGCTTCCTACGAGCAGTACTTC
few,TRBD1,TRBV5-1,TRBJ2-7,CASSPRGQGLEQYF,TGCGCCAGCAGCCCCCGGGGACAGGGGCTCGAGCAGTACTTC
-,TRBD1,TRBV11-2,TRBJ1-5,CASSWGQGHNQPQHF,TGTGCCAGCAGCTGGGGACAGGGTCACAATCAGCCCCAGCATTTT
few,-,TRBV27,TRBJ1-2,CASRTVNYGYTF,TGTGCCAGCAGAACAGTCAACTATGGCTACACCTTC
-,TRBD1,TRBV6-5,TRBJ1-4,CASSSATGGNEKLFF,TGTGCCAGCAGTTCCGCGACAGGGGGGAATGAAAAACTGTTTTTT
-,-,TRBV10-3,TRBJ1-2,CAITQGAYGYTF,TGTGCCATCACCCAGGGTGCCTATGGCTACACCTTC
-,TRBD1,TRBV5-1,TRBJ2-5,CASSWGGTGETETQYF,TGCGCCAGCAGCTGGGGCGGGACAGGGGAGACTGAGACCCAGTACTTC
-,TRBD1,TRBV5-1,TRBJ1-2,CASSATGVDGYTF,TGCGCCAGCAGCGCCACAGGGGTGGATGGCTACACCTTC
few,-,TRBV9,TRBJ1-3,CASSPTGNSGNTIYF,TGTGCCAGCAGCCCCACAGGCAACTCTGGAAACACCATATATTTT
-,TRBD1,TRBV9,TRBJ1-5,CASSPGQGAVQPQHF,TGTGCCAGCAGCCCGGGACAGGGGGCGGTTCAGCCCCAGCATTTT
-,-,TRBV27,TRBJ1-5,CASRTGHYNQPQHF,TGTGCCAGCAGAACTGGACACTACAATCAGCCCCAGCATTTT
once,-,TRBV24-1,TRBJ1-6,CATNIEGRINSPLHF,TGTGCCACCAATATCGAGGGCAGGATTAATTCACCCCTCCACTTT
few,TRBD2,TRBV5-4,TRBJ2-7,CASSTGTSSSYEQYF,TGTGCCAGCAGCACAGGGACTAGCAGCTCCTACGAGCAGTACTTC
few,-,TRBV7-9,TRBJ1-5,CASSSVSPNQPQHF,TGTGCCAGCAGCTCGGTCTCTCCCAATCAGCCCCAGCATTTT
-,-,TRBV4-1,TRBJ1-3,CASSPKSSGNTIYF,TGCGCCAGCAGCCCGAAGAGCTCTGGAAACACCATATATTTT
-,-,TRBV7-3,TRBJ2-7,CASSFGQSYEQYF,TGTGCCAGCAGCTTCGGACAGTCCTACGAGCAGTACTTC
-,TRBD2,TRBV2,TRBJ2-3,CASCGLAVMSTDTQYF,TGTGCCAGCTGTGGGCTAGCGGTTATGAGCACAGATACGCAGTATTTT
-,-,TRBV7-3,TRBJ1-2,CASSSGEGYGYTF,TGTGCCAGCAGCTCAGGGGAGGGCTATGGCTACACCTTC
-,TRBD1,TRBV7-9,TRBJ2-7,CASSSLGGQGPRSYEQYF,TGTGCCAGCAGCTCTTTGGGGGGACAGGGCCCACGCTCCTACGAGCAGTACTTC
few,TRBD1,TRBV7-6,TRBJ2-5,CASSPLGQGGETQYF,TGTGCCAGCAGCCCGCTGGGACAGGGCGGGGAGACCCAGTACTTC
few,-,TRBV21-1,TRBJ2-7,CASSKWDTDGLVQYF,TGTGCCAGCAGCAAATGGGACACGGATGGGTTAGTGCAGTACTTC
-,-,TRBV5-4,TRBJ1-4,CASSSDSSREKLFF,TGTGCCAGCAGCTCGGACAGCTCAAGGGAAAAACTGTTTTTT